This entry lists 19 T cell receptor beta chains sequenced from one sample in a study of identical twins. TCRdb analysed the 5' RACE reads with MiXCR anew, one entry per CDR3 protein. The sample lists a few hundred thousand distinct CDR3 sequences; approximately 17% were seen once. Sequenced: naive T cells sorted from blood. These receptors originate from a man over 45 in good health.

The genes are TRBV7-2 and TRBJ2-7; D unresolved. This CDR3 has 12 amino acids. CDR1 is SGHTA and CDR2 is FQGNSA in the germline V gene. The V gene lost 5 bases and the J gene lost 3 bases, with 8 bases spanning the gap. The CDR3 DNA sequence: TGTGCCAGCAGCCCTCGCCTCTACGAGCAGTACTTC. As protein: CASSPRLYEQYF. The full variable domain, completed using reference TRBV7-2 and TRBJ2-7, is GAGVSQSPSNKVTEKGKDVELRCDPISGHTALYWYRQSLGQGLEFLIYFQGNSAPDKSGLPSDRFSAERTGGSVSTLTIQRTQQEDSAVYLCASSPRLYEQYFGPGTRLTVT.

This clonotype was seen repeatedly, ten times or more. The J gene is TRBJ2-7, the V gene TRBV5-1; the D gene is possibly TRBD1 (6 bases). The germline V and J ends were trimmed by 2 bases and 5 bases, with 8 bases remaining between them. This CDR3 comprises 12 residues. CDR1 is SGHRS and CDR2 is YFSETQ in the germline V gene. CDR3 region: CASSFRGDEQYF. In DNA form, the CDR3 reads TGCGCCAGCAGCTTCAGGGGAGACGAGCAGTACTTC.

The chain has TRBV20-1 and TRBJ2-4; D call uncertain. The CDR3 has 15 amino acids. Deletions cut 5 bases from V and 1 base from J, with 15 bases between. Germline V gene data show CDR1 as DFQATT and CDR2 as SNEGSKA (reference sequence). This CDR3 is CSAVSTLMAKNIQYF. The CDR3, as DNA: TGCAGTGCTGTTTCCACCCTGATGGCCAAAAACATTCAGTACTTC.

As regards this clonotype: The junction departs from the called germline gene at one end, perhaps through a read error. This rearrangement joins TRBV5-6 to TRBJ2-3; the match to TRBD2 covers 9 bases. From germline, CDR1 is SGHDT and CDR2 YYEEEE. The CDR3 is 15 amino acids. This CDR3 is CLPPPSGVSTDTQYF. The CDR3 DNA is TGCTTGCCCCCCCCTAGCGGGGTTAGCACAGATACGCAGTATTTT.

CDR3 bases: TGCAGTGCTAGAGATCTCGGGGGGCGAAGTGTGGGAGGGGAGCTGTTTTTT. Translated: CSARDLGGRSVGGELFF. V and J are TRBV20-1 and TRBJ2-2; possible D gene TRBD2, 7 bases. With 0 bases removed from V and 8 bases from J, the gap between germline ends came to 22 bases. Germline assignment: CDR1 DFQATT and CDR2 SNEGSKA (reference sequence). The length of the CDR3 is 17 residues.

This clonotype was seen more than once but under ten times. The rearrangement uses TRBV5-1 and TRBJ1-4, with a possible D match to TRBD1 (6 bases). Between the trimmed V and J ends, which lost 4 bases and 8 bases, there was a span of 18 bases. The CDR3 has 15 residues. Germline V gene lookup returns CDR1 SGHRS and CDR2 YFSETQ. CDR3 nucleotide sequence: TGCGCCAGCAGCCAAACAACAGGGAGTGGCGAAAAACTGTTTTTT. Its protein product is CASSQTTGSGEKLFF.

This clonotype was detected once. For the CDR3, the DNA is TGCAGTGCTAGAGGAATAGCGGGGGGCCCTTCCACATCCTACAATGAGCAGTTCTTC. Residues: CSARGIAGGPSTSYNEQFF. V is TRBV20-1 and J is TRBJ2-1; 10 positions match TRBD2. CDR1 and CDR2 from the germline V gene are DFQATT and SNEGSKA (reference sequence). The CDR3 runs to 19 residues. Germline trimming cut 1 base from V and 1 base from J; bases unmatched to any gene: 13.

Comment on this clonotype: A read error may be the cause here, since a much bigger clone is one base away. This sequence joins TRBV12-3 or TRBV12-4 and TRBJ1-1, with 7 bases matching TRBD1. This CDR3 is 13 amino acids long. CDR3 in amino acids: CASRPTGDTGAFF. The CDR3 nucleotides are TGTGCCAGCAGACCAACAGGGGACACTGGAGCTTTCTTT.

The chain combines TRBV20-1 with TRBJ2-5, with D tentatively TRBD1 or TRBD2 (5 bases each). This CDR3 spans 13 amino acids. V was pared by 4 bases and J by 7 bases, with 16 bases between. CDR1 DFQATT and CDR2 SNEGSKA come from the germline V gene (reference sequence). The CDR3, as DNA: TGCAGTGCTACGGGACCGTTGCCCGGGACCCAGTACTTC. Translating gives CSATGPLPGTQYF.

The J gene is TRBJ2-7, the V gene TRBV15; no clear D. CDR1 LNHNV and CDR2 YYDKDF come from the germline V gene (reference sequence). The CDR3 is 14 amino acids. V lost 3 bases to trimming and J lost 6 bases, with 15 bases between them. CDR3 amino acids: CATSSDPYTPEQYF. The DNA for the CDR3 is TGTGCCACCAGCAGTGATCCATATACCCCCGAGCAGTACTTC.

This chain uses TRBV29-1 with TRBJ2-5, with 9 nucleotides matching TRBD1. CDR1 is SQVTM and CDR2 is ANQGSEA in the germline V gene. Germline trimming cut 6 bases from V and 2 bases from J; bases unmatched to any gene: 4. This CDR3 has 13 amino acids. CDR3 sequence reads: CSVATGGQETQYF. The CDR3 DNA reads TGCAGCGTCGCGACAGGGGGACAAGAGACCCAGTACTTC.

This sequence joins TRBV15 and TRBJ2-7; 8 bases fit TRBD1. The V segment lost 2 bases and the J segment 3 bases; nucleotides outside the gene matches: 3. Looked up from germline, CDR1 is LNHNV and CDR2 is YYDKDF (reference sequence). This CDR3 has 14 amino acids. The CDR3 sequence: CATSRQGALYEQYF. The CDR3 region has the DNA TGTGCCACCAGCAGACAGGGGGCTCTCTACGAGCAGTACTTC.

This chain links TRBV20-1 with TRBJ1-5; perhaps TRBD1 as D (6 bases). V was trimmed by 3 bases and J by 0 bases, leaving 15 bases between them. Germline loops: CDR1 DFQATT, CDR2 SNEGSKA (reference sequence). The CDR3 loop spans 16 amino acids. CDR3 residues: CSASLAGEGSNQPQHF. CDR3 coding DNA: TGCAGTGCTAGTTTGGCAGGGGAGGGTAGCAATCAGCCCCAGCATTTT.

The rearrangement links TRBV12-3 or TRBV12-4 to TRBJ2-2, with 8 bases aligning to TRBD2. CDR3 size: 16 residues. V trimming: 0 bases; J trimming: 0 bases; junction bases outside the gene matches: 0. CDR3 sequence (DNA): TGTGCCAGCAGTTTAGCTAGCGGGACGAACACCGGGGAGCTGTTTTTT. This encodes CASSLASGTNTGELFF.

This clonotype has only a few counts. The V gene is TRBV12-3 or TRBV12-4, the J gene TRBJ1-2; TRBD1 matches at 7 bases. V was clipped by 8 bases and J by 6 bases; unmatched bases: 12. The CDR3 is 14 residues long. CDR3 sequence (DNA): TGTGCCAGCCAGTCCGGACAGGCTAAGGATGGCTACACCTTC. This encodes CASQSGQAKDGYTF.

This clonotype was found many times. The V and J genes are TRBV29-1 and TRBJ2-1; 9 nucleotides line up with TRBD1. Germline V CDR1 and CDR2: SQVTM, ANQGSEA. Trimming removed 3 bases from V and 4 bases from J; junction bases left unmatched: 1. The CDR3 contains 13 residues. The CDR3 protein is CSVDGTGYNEQFF. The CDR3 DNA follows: TGCAGCGTTGACGGGACAGGGTACAATGAGCAGTTCTTC.

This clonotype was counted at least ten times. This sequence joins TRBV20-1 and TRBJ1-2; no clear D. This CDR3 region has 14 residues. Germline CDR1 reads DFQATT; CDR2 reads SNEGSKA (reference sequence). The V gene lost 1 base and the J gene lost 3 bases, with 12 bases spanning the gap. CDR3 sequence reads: CSARGKKGYYGYTF. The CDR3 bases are TGCAGTGCTAGAGGAAAGAAAGGGTACTATGGCTACACCTTC.

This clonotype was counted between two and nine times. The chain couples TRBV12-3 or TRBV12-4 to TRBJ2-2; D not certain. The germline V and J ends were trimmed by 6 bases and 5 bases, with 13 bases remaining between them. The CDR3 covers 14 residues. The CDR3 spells CASSKDHPTGELFF. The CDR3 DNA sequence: TGTGCCAGCAGCAAGGACCATCCTACCGGGGAGCTGTTTTTT.

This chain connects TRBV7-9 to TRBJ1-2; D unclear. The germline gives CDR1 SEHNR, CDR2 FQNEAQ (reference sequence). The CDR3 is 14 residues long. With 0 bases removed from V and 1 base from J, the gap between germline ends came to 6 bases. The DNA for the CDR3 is TGTGCCAGCAGCTTAGCTGGTGATAACTATGGCTACACCTTC. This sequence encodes CASSLAGDNYGYTF.